This T cell receptor (beta chain) was recorded in a study of breast tumors, draining lymph nodes, adjacent tissues. Study findings and constraints: Compared with lymph nodes, tumors were less diverse; compared with nontumor tissue, more. Data only fit, rather than demonstrated, lymph node origin of most tumor T cells. Luminal-like breast cancer showed significantly greater tumor-nontumor repertoire similarity than basal-like breast cancer did.

TCRdb independently ran MiXCR on the multiplex PCR reads; one entry per CDR3 protein. The sample holds around 130,000 distinct CDR3 sequences, 15% to 20% seen once. This clonotype was found many times. Its antigen is unidentified. Axillary draining lymph nodes of breast cancer patients supplied the node samples. Sequencing used axillary lymph node tissue. The sequence was obtained from a female donor with breast cancer. Some clones in this sample may be carry-over from other donors' samples.

CDR3 DNA sequence: TGTGCCAGCAGTGTGTTCAGGGGTTACGAGCAGTACTTC. Its translation is CASSVFRGYEQYF. This chain joins TRBV12-3 or TRBV12-4 and TRBJ2-7; a possible D gene is TRBD1 (6 bases). CDR3 length: 13 residues. V was shortened by 5 bases and J by 4 bases, with 12 bases between the two germline ends.